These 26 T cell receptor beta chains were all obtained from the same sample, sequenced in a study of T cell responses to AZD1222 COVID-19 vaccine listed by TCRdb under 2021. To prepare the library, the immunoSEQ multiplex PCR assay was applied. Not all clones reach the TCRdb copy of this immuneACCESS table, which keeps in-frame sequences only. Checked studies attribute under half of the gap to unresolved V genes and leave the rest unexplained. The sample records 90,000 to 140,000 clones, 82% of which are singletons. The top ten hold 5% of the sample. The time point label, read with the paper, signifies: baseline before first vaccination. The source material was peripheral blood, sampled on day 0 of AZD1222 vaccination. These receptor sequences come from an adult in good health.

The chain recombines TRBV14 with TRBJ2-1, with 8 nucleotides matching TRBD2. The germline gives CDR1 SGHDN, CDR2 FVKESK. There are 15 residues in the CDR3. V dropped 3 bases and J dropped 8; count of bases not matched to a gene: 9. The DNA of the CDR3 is TGTGCCAGCAGCCATAGCCCGGGACTAGGGGATGAGCAGTTCTTC. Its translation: CASSHSPGLGDEQFF.

The CDR3 DNA follows: TGTGCCAGCAGCTTTGGGACACCTAACTATGGCTACACCTTC. It is translated as CASSFGTPNYGYTF. This sequence joins TRBV7-8 and TRBJ1-2; D perhaps matches TRBD1 (6 bases). Looked up from germline, CDR1 is SGHVS and CDR2 is FQNEAQ. The CDR3 consists of 14 residues. Trimming cost V 3 bases and J 0 bases, with 8 bases left between them. The full variable domain, rest sourced from reference TRBV7-8 and TRBJ1-2, is GAGVSQSPRYKVAKRGQDVALRCDPISGHVSLFWYQQALGQGPEFLTYFQNEAQLDKSGLPSDRFFAERPEGSVSTLKIQRTQQEDSAVYLCASSFGTPNYGYTFGSGTRLTVV.

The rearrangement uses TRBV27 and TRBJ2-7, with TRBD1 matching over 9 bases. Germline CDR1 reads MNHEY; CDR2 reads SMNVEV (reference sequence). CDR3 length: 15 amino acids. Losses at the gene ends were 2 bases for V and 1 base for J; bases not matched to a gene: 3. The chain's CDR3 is CASSLRDRASYEQYF. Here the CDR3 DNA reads TGTGCCAGCAGTTTACGGGACAGGGCGTCCTACGAGCAGTACTTC.

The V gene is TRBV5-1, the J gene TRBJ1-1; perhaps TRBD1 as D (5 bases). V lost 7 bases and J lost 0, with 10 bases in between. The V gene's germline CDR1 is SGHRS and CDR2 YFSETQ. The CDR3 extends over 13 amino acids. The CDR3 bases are TGCGCCAGCGGTAGACAGATGAACACTGAAGCTTTCTTT. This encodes CASGRQMNTEAFF.

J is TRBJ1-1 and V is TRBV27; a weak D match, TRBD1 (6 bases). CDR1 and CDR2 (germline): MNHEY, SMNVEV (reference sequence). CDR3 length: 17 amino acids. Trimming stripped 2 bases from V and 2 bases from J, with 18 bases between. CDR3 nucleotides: TGTGCCAGCAGTTTACAAGCTTTCGGACAGAGTAACACTGAAGCTTTCTTT. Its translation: CASSLQAFGQSNTEAFF.

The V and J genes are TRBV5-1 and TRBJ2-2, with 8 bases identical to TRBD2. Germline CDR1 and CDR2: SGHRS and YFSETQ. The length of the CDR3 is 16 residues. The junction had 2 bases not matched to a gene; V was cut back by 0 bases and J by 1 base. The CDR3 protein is CASSLAAGGNTGELFF. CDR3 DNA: TGCGCCAGCAGCTTGGCGGCGGGGGGGAACACCGGGGAGCTGTTTTTT.

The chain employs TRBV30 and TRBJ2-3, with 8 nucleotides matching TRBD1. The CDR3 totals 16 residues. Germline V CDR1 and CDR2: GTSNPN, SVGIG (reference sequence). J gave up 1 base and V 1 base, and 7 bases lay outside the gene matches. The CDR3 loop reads CAWSAVPGQGTDTQYF. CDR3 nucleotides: TGTGCCTGGAGTGCAGTTCCGGGACAGGGCACAGATACGCAGTATTTT.

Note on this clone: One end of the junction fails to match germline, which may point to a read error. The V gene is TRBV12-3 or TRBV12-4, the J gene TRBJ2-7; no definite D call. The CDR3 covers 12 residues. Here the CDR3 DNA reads TGTGCCAGCTGTTTTAGCCCGTACGAGCAGTACTTC. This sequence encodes CASCFSPYEQYF.

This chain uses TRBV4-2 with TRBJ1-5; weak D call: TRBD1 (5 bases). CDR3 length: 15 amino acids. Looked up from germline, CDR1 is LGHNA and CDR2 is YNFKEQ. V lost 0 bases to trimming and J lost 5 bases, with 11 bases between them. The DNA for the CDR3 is TGTGCCAGCAGCCAAGATACAGGAGATGATCAGCCCCAGCATTTT. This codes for CASSQDTGDDQPQHF.

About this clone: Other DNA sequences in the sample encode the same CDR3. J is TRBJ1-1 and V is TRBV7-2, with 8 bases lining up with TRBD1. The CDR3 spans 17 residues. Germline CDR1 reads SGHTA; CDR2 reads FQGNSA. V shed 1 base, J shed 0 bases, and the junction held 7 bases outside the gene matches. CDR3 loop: CASSLGRGRRMNTEAFF. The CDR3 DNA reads TGTGCCAGCAGCTTAGGCAGGGGGCGGAGGATGAACACTGAAGCTTTCTTT.

The CDR3 DNA follows: TGTGCCAGTAGTCCCCGAGCGGGGGGGACAACAGATACGCAGTATTTT. Protein product: CASSPRAGGTTDTQYF. The chain couples TRBV19 to TRBJ2-3; the match to TRBD2 covers 10 bases. CDR3 length: 16 residues. The germline CDR1 and CDR2 sequences are LNHDA and SQIVND (reference sequence). V shed 5 bases and J 3 bases; nucleotides not matched to a gene: 8. The full variable domain, completed using reference TRBV19 and TRBJ2-3, is DGGITQSPKYLFRKEGQNVTLSCEQNLNHDAMYWYRQDPGQGLRLIYYSQIVNDFQKGDIAEGYSVSREKKESFPLTVTSAQKNPTAFYLCASSPRAGGTTDTQYFGPGTRLTVL.

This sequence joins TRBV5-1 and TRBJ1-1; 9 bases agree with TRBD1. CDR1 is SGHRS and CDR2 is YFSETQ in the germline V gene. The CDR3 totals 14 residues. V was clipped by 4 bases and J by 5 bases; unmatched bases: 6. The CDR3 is CASSLQGAYTEAFF. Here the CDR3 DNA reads TGCGCCAGCAGCCTACAGGGGGCTTATACTGAAGCTTTCTTT.

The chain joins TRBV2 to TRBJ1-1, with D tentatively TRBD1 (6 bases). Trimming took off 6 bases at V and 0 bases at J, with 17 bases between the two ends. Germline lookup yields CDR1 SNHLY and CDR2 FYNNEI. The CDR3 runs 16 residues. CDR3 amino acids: CASRGSRDTLNTEAFF. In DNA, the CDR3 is TGTGCCAGCAGGGGGTCAAGGGACACACTGAACACTGAAGCTTTCTTT. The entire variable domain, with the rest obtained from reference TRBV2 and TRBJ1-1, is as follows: EPEVTQTPSHQVTQMGQEVILRCVPISNHLYFYWYRQILGQKVEFLVSFYNNEISEKSEIFDDQFSVERPDGSNFTLKIRSTKLEDSAMYFCASRGSRDTLNTEAFFGQGTRLTVV.

CDR3 DNA: TGTGCCAGCAGCGATGATGGGGCGACAGCTTTCTTT. This codes for CASSDDGATAFF. The chain combines TRBV7-9 with TRBJ1-1; TRBD1 is a possible D gene (5 bases). Trimming removed 5 bases from V and 10 bases from J, with 14 bases in between. The CDR3 has 12 residues. Germline CDR1 is SEHNR and CDR2 is FQNEAQ (reference sequence).

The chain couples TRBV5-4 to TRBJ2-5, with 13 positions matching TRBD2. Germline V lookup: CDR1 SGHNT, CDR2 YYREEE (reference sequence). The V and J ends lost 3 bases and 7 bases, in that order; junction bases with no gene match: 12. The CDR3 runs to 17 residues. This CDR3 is CASSSILTSGGDGTQYF. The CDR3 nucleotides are TGTGCCAGCAGCTCGATACTTACTAGCGGGGGGGATGGGACCCAGTACTTC.

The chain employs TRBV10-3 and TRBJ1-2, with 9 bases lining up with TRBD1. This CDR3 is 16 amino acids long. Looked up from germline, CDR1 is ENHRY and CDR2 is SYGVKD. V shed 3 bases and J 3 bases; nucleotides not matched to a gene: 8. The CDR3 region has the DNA TGTGCCATCAGTGACCAAACAGGGGGCGCATACTATGGCTACACCTTC. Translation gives CAISDQTGGAYYGYTF.

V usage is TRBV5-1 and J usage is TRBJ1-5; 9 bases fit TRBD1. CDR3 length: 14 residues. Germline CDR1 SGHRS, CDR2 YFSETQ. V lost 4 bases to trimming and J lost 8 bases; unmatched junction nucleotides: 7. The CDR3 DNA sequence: TGCGCCAGCAGCCCGGGACAGGGTAGAGAGCCCCAGCATTTT. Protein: CASSPGQGREPQHF.

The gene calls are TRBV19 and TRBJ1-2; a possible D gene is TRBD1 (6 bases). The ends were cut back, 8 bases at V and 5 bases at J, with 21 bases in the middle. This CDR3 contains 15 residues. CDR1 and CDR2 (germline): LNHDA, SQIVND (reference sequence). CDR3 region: CASASGAGKIYGYTF. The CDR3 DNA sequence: TGTGCCAGTGCCTCAGGGGCAGGGAAGATTTATGGCTACACCTTC.

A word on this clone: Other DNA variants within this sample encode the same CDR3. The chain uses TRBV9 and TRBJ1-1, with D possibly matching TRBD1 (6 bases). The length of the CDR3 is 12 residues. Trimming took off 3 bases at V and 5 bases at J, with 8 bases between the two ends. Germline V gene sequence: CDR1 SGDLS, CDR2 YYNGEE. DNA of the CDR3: TGTGCCAGCAGCGGGGGGCGGACTGAAGCTTTCTTT. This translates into CASSGGRTEAFF.

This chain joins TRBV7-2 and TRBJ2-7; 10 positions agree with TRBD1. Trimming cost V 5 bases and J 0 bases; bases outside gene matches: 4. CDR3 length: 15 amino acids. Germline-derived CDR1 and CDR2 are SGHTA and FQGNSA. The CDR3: CASSAGTGASYEQYF. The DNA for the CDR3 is TGTGCCAGCAGCGCCGGGACAGGGGCCTCCTACGAGCAGTACTTC. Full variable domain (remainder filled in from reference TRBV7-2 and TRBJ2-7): GAGVSQSPSNKVTEKGKDVELRCDPISGHTALYWYRQSLGQGLEFLIYFQGNSAPDKSGLPSDRFSAERTGGSVSTLTIQRTQQEDSAVYLCASSAGTGASYEQYFGPGTRLTVT.

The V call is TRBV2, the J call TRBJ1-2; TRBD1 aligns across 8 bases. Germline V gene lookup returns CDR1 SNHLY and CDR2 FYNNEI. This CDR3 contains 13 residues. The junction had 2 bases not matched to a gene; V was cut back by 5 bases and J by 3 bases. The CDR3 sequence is CASSSTGDYGYTF. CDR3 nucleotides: TGTGCCAGCAGTTCGACAGGGGACTATGGCTACACCTTC.

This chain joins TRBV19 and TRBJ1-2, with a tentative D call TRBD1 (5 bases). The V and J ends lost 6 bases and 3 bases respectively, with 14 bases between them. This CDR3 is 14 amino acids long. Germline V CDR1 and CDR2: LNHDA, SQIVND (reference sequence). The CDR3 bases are TGTGCCAGTAGCATGACTGGGGGATACTATGGCTACACCTTC. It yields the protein CASSMTGGYYGYTF. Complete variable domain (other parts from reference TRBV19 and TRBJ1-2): DGGITQSPKYLFRKEGQNVTLSCEQNLNHDAMYWYRQDPGQGLRLIYYSQIVNDFQKGDIAEGYSVSREKKESFPLTVTSAQKNPTAFYLCASSMTGGYYGYTFGSGTRLTVV.

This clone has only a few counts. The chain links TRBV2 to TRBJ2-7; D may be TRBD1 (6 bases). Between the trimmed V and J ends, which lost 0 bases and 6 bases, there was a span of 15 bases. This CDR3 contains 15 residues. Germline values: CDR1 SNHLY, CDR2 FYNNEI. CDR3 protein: CASSEAPMTGLEQYF. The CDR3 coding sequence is TGTGCCAGCAGTGAAGCACCCATGACAGGTCTCGAGCAGTACTTC.

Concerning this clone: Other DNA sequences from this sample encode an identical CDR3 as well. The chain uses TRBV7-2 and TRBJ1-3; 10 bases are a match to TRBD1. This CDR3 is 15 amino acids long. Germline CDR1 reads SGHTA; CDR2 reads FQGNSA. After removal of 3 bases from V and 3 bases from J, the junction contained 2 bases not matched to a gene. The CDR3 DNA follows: TGTGCCAGCAGCTTGGACAGGGGGGGTGGAAACACCATATATTTT. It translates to CASSLDRGGGNTIYF.

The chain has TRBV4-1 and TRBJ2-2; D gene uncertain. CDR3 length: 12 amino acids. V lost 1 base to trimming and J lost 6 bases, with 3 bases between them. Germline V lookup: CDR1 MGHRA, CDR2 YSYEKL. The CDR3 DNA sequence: TGCGCCAGCAGCCAAGTACCCGGGGAGCTGTTTTTT. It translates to CASSQVPGELFF.

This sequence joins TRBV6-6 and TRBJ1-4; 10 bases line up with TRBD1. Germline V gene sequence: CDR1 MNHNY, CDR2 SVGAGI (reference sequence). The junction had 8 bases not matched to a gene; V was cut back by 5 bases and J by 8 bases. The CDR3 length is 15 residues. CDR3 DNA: TGTGCCAGCAGTCAAAGGACAGGGGGAGGGGAAAAACTGTTTTTT. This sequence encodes CASSQRTGGGEKLFF.